These 21 T cell receptor beta chains were sequenced from one sample in a study of early T cells in non-severe SARS-CoV-2 infection. TCRdb reanalysed the 5' RACE reads using MiXCR and keeps one entry per CDR3 protein. Here the sample spans just over 70,000 distinct CDR3 sequences, 9.5% to 15% being singletons. The sequencing input was whole blood. These receptors came from an adult who was a healthcare worker with PCR-confirmed SARS-CoV-2 infection or an uninfected control (not recorded which).

At least ten counts were recorded for this clonotype. This chain links TRBV4-3 with TRBJ2-2, with 8 bases identical to TRBD2. CDR1 and CDR2 from the germline V gene are LGHNA and YSLEER. The CDR3 has 16 residues. J was trimmed by 1 base and V by 4 bases; bases with no gene match: 5. The CDR3 sequence: CASSPLAGKNTGELFF. The DNA for the CDR3 is TGCGCCAGCAGCCCTTTAGCGGGAAAGAACACCGGGGAGCTGTTTTTT.

This clonotype showed up many times. V usage is TRBV10-2 and J usage is TRBJ1-1; unclear D gene. V lost 0 bases to trimming and J lost 0 bases, with 14 bases between them. The V gene's germline CDR1 is WSHSY and CDR2 SAAADI. The CDR3 length is 17 residues. The CDR3 region is CASSESGILSMNTEAFF. In nucleotides, the CDR3 is TGCGCCAGCAGTGAGTCAGGGATCCTCTCTATGAACACTGAAGCTTTCTTT.

This clonotype has at least ten counts. The J gene is TRBJ1-6, the V gene TRBV9, with a weak D call TRBD1 (6 bases). Germline-derived CDR1 and CDR2 are SGDLS and YYNGEE. Trimming removed 0 bases at V and 5 bases at J, with 6 bases between. The CDR3 loop spans 14 amino acids. The CDR3 region is CASSVGTDNSPLHF. The CDR3 DNA reads as TGTGCCAGCAGCGTAGGGACAGATAATTCACCCCTCCACTTT.

This clonotype was counted at least ten times. At one boundary the junction diverges from the germline segment, which might be a read error. V gene TRBV7-7 combines with J gene TRBJ2-5, with D hard to call. Germline assignment: CDR1 SSHAT and CDR2 FNYEAQ (reference sequence). The CDR3 spans 14 residues. The CDR3: CASSLDIGKETQYF. The CDR3 nucleotides are TGTGCTAGCAGCTTAGATATTGGGAAAGAGACCCAGTACTTC.

In this sample, this clonotype turned up many times. The rearrangement links TRBV29-1 to TRBJ2-3, with 13 bases identical to TRBD2. The CDR3 extends over 16 amino acids. V shed 7 bases, J shed 0 bases, and the junction held 7 bases outside the gene matches. Germline-derived CDR1 and CDR2 are SQVTM and ANQGSEA. The CDR3 bases are TGCAGCGCAAAGGGACTAGCGGGGATAAGCACAGATACGCAGTATTTT. This gives the protein CSAKGLAGISTDTQYF.

This clonotype was counted ten times or more. The chain joins TRBV7-9 to TRBJ2-1; TRBD1 aligns across 8 bases. There are 17 residues in the CDR3. Germline V gives CDR1 SEHNR, CDR2 FQNEAQ (reference sequence). V trimming: 5 bases; J trimming: 7 bases; junction bases outside the gene matches: 16. CDR3 sequence: CASSHGAAGTGANEQFF. In DNA form, the CDR3 reads TGTGCCAGCAGCCATGGGGCTGCGGGGACAGGAGCTAATGAGCAGTTCTTC.

This clonotype showed up many times. V is TRBV9 and J is TRBJ1-1; no firm D call. CDR3 size: 16 residues. V was cut by 4 bases and J by 0 bases, with 16 bases left in between. Looked up from germline, CDR1 is SGDLS and CDR2 is YYNGEE. CDR3 residues: CASSPVPTQVNTEAFF. In DNA form, the CDR3 reads TGTGCCAGCAGCCCAGTCCCCACGCAGGTGAACACTGAAGCTTTCTTT. The whole variable domain, remainder taken from reference TRBV9 and TRBJ1-1, is DSGVTQTPKHLITATGQRVTLRCSPRSGDLSVYWYQQSLDQGLQFLIQYYNGEERAKGNILERFSAQQFPDLHSELNLSSLELGDSALYFCASSPVPTQVNTEAFFGQGTRLTVV.

This rearrangement joins TRBV20-1 to TRBJ1-5, with D possibly matching TRBD1 (6 bases). Trimming removed 6 bases from V and 5 bases from J, with 14 bases in between. Germline V gene sequence: CDR1 DFQATT, CDR2 SNEGSKA (reference sequence). The CDR3 covers 13 residues. The CDR3 DNA follows: TGCAGTGCCACGCCGGGGGGCTATCAGCCCCAGCATTTT. Protein product: CSATPGGYQPQHF.

This clonotype was seen at least ten times. The chain has TRBV12-3 or TRBV12-4 and TRBJ1-6; tentative D call: TRBD1 (6 bases). V lost 7 bases to trimming and J lost 10 bases, with 14 bases between them. This CDR3 has 13 amino acids. This chain's CDR3 is CASNGGSGSPLHF. For the CDR3, the DNA is TGTGCCAGCAACGGGGGCTCGGGATCACCCCTCCACTTT.

This clonotype has at least ten counts. This chain's CDR3 is CASSPPVQGDETQYF. The CDR3 coding sequence is TGTGCCAGCTCACCACCGGTACAGGGGGATGAGACCCAGTACTTC. This chain connects TRBV18 to TRBJ2-5, with TRBD1 matching 8 bases. The CDR3 spans 15 residues. The germline CDR1 and CDR2 sequences are KGHSH and LQKENI. V was pared by 0 bases and J by 5 bases, with 5 bases of the junction left unmatched. Filled out from reference TRBV18 and TRBJ2-5, the complete variable domain reads NAGVMQNPRHLVRRRGQEARLRCSPMKGHSHVYWYRQLPEEGLKFMVYLQKENIIDESGMPKERFSAEFPKEGPSILRIQQVVRGDSAAYFCASSPPVQGDETQYFGPGTRLLVL.

The chain couples TRBV5-6 to TRBJ1-5; TRBD1 might be the D (6 bases). The ends were cut back, 3 bases at V and 3 bases at J, with 10 bases in the middle. The CDR3 is 14 amino acids. Germline CDR1 SGHDT, CDR2 YYEEEE. DNA for the CDR3: TGTGCCAGCAGCTCCGGACAGACCAATCAGCCCCAGCATTTT. Its protein product is CASSSGQTNQPQHF.

There are a few counts of this clonotype. The V and J genes are TRBV7-9 and TRBJ1-1; 10 bases are shared with TRBD1. V gave up 5 bases and J gave up 1 base; unmatched junction bases: 7. CDR1 and CDR2 from the germline V gene are SEHNR and FQNEAQ (reference sequence). The CDR3 length is 16 residues. The CDR3 nucleotides read TGTGCCAGCAGCCCGCCGACAGGGGGCAAGAACACTGAAGCTTTCTTT. This translates into CASSPPTGGKNTEAFF. The full variable domain, rest sourced from reference TRBV7-9 and TRBJ1-1, is DTGVSQNPRHKITKRGQNVTFRCDPISEHNRLYWYRQTLGQGPEFLTYFQNEAQLEKSRLLSDRFSAERPKGSFSTLEIQRTEQGDSAMYLCASSPPTGGKNTEAFFGQGTRLTVV.

V usage is TRBV6-6 and J usage is TRBJ2-4; no clear D. CDR3 length: 13 residues. The V gene lost 6 bases and the J gene lost 4 bases, with 10 bases spanning the gap. Germline V CDR1 and CDR2: MNHNY, SVGAGI (reference sequence). CDR3 region: CASRPDPKNIQYF. As DNA, the CDR3 is TGTGCCAGCAGACCCGACCCGAAAAACATTCAGTACTTC.

This clonotype was observed at least ten times. V and J are TRBV29-1 and TRBJ2-6, with D uncertain. Per the germline V gene, CDR1 is SQVTM and CDR2 is ANQGSEA. Trimming took off 2 bases at V and 2 bases at J, with 13 bases between the two ends. The CDR3 loop spans 16 amino acids. The CDR3 DNA sequence: TGCAGCGTTGAAAGTTTAGGAGCTCCTGGGGCCAACGTCCTGACTTTC. It yields the protein CSVESLGAPGANVLTF.

V gene TRBV29-1 combines with J gene TRBJ2-7; 7 bases match TRBD2. The CDR3 is 12 residues long. Looked up from germline, CDR1 is SQVTM and CDR2 is ANQGSEA. The J segment lost 5 bases and the V segment lost 5 bases, leaving 6 bases of the junction unmatched. CDR3 coding DNA: TGCAGCGTTCGGGCGCGGGAGCACGAGCAGTACTTC. Protein product: CSVRAREHEQYF.

In this sample, this clonotype turned up many times. The chain recombines TRBV20-1 with TRBJ2-1; D uncertain. Germline values: CDR1 DFQATT, CDR2 SNEGSKA (reference sequence). Trimming took off 0 bases at V and 0 bases at J, with 9 bases between the two ends. There are 15 residues in the CDR3. In DNA, the CDR3 is TGCAGTGCTAGAGATACGGAGAGCTCCTACAATGAGCAGTTCTTC. Encoded protein: CSARDTESSYNEQFF.

This clonotype was recorded many times. The chain links TRBV29-1 to TRBJ2-7; maybe TRBD2 (5 bases). Per the germline V gene, CDR1 is SQVTM and CDR2 is ANQGSEA. CDR3 length: 13 amino acids. Trimming pared 6 bases from V and 5 bases from J, leaving 17 bases between. The CDR3 coding sequence is TGCAGCGTGACTACGCAACTCACCCACGAGCAGTACTTC. It is translated as CSVTTQLTHEQYF.

This clonotype was seen repeatedly, ten times or more. V usage is TRBV10-3 and J usage is TRBJ2-7; the D gene is possibly TRBD1 (6 bases). Trimming took off 7 bases at V and 2 bases at J, with 18 bases between the two ends. Germline V gene lookup returns CDR1 ENHRY and CDR2 SYGVKD. The CDR3 covers 15 residues. The CDR3 spells CAIKAKGHYPYEQYF. The CDR3, as DNA: TGTGCCATCAAAGCGAAGGGACATTATCCCTACGAGCAGTACTTC.

The chain combines TRBV29-1 with TRBJ2-3; maybe TRBD2 (6 bases). Looked up from germline, CDR1 is SQVTM and CDR2 is ANQGSEA. Trimming shortened V by 2 bases and J by 6 bases, and 15 bases separated the two germline ends. The CDR3 totals 14 residues. This CDR3 is CSVELGAGGDTQYF. The DNA of the CDR3 is TGCAGCGTTGAACTAGGCGCTGGGGGGGATACGCAGTATTTT.

This clonotype was detected a few times. This chain connects TRBV7-2 to TRBJ2-7; D remains ambiguous. Trimming removed 3 bases at V and 3 bases at J, with 9 bases between. Germline CDR1 is SGHTA and CDR2 is FQGNSA. The CDR3 extends over 13 amino acids. CDR3 in amino acids: CASSFDLHYEQYF. The DNA of the CDR3 is TGTGCCAGCAGCTTCGACTTGCACTACGAGCAGTACTTC.

This clonotype was counted many times. The rearrangement links TRBV7-2 to TRBJ2-1, with D perhaps assigned TRBD1 or TRBD2 (6 bases each). V lost 7 bases, J lost 11 bases, and 15 bases lay in between. The V gene's germline CDR1 is SGHTA and CDR2 FQGNSA. CDR3 length: 12 amino acids. CDR3 nucleotides: TGTGCCAGCACCCAGTGGGGGGCTAAGCAGTTCTTC. Protein sequence: CASTQWGAKQFF.